Below, one T cell receptor beta chain is given with its context. The entry originates in a study of blood T cell repertoires in COVID-19. Study-wide context: Samples representing acute and convalescent COVID-19 were sourced from the United States, Italy and Spain.

The CDR3 loop spans 16 amino acids. Germline assignment: CDR1 MDHEN and CDR2 SYDVKM. V shed 6 bases and J shed 1 base, with 17 bases lying between them. Per the original methods: Reference gene primer amplification in the assay estimated nucleated cell counts. Clones were sequenced by immunoSEQ multiplex PCR, and TCRdb holds only the in-frame ones, with some missing. The V and J calls and clone size are taken from that table; D and trimming were inferred from the DNA. The data show around 180,000 clones, roughly nine tenths seen once. The sample comprised peripheral blood. The TCR comes from a man between 65 and 85 years old with active or convalescent COVID-19. The chain uses TRBV28 and TRBJ2-3; the D gene is possibly TRBD2 (6 bases). The CDR3 protein is CASSRLVGAGTDTQYF. DNA for the CDR3: TGTGCCAGCAGCCGACTAGTAGGGGCTGGCACAGATACGCAGTATTTT.